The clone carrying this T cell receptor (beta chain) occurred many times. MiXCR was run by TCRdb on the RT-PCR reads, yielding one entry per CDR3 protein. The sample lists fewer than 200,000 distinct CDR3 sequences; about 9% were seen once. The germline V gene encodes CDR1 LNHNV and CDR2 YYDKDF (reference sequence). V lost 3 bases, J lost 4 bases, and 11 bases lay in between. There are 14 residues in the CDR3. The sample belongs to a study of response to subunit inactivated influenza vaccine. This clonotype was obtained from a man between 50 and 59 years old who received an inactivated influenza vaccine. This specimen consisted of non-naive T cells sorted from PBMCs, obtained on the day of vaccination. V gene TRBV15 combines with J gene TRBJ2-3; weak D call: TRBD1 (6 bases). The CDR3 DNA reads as TGTGCCACCAGCAGGGGAGAGGGGGCAGATACGCAGTATTTT. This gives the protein CATSRGEGADTQYF.